The clone carrying this TCR beta chain was recorded a few times. This sample was taken from a study of cytomegalovirus exposure and HLA in healthy donors. TCRdb's table, derived via immunoSEQ multiplex PCR, lists solely in-frame clones and lacks some. Of roughly 220,000 clones in the sample, around 80% were seen once. Material: PBMCs. The TCR comes from a woman younger than 45 in good health and CMV-seropositive.

The CDR3 bases are TGTGCCAGCAGCAGGGACAGAGTCTATGGCTACACCTTC. This codes for CASSRDRVYGYTF. The J gene is TRBJ1-2, the V gene TRBV5-5; 7 bases match TRBD1. Germline V gene data show CDR1 as SGHKS and CDR2 as YYEKEE (reference sequence). The CDR3 loop spans 13 amino acids. V lost 4 bases to trimming and J lost 4 bases; unmatched junction nucleotides: 4.